This T cell receptor (beta chain) was found in a study of blood T cells in healthy people across ages (dated by TCRdb to the mid-2010s). Concerning the study at large: Template switching captured roughly one uniquely barcoded TCR beta cDNA molecule per two T cells in model experiments. The donors were divided into four age groups: young (average around 16 years), middle-aged (about 39), aged (roughly 60) and long-lived (about 84). The study analyzed two additional independent replicas of 1 million unique cDNA reads from the same blood draw for two donors, one aged 18 to 29 and one aged 80 or older. The study measured age-related changes in TCR beta repertoire diversity using deep sequencing normalized with unique cDNA molecular identifiers. To avoid experimental bias, donors of different ages were spread randomly across the sequencing lanes. Overall study results and their limits: Compared with the aged group, more naive CD4+ T cells, fewer expanded clones and increased TCR diversity were shown by the long-lived group, suggesting age selection. A strong correlation was found between observed TCR beta diversity and the percentage of naive T cells measured by flow cytometry. Donor CMV infection status was unknown, potentially confounding age-related changes in expanded clonotypes. As age increased, observed TCR beta diversity per million T cells dropped in a roughly linear way, and a significant reduction was already evident by age 40. Total diversity estimates from one million sequenced T cells were considered lower bounds and underestimates. Conclusive comparison of naive and antigen-experienced compartments was prevented by the profiling of bulk unsorted PBMCs.

The approximately 39 donors, aged roughly 6 to 100 years, were systemically healthy Caucasian individuals from Russia. Around 9.7 milliliters of peripheral blood were collected from each donor into EDTA-treated Vacutainer tubes. Ficoll-Paque density-gradient centrifugation was used to isolate PBMCs, with at least 7 million obtained per sample. Total RNA, at least 6 micrograms per sample, was extracted from PBMCs with Trizol reagent. Naive CD45RAhigh/CD27high T cell percentages were measured by flow cytometry on a PBMC aliquot from every donor. The library was made by 5' RACE. The sequencer was an Illumina HiSeq 2500. The second PCR ran for roughly 7 to 11 cycles and used a J-beta primer mix along with a sample-barcoded 5' primer. A template-switch 5' adaptor carrying 12 random nucleotides introduced a unique molecular identifier onto each TCR beta cDNA molecule. Each sample yielded at least 3 million CDR3-containing paired-end reads. First-strand cDNA synthesis was performed from all RNA using the Mint cDNA synthesis kit, with priming by a TRBC-specific oligonucleotide. Following uracil-DNA glycosylase treatment, all cDNA underwent a first 18-cycle PCR with the universal primers M1SS and BC2_uni_R. Turning to the authors' computational methods: For normalization, 1 million high-quality reads, each with a distinct molecular identifier, were randomly selected from each sample. Reads sharing molecular identifiers were discarded rather than binned into consensus sequences. MiTCR, run with a Q25 quality threshold and the strictest error-elimination algorithm, handled CDR3 identification, clonotype clustering and error correction. A nonparametric unseen species model using Euler transformation provided a lower-bound estimate of total TCR beta diversity. TCRdb reworked the public reads: Q25 trimming with fastp, MiXCR clone assembly, productive beta chains retained. Identical CDR3 proteins give one entry, which carries the most common genes and DNA. The V and J calls shown here were made by TCRdb, not taken from the authors' results. For this sample the table gives 750,000 to 950,000 distinct CDR3 sequences, of which roughly 50% were detected only once. About 42% of the sample belongs to the ten largest clones.

As encoded in the germline V gene, CDR1 is SGHRS while CDR2 is YFSETQ. From its cysteine to its phenylalanine, the CDR3 spans 19 amino acids. Kept here is only the CDR3 DNA, which spans 57 bases and is read in frame from base 1. V trim: 4 bases; J trim: 0 bases; unmatched bases: 16. This clonotype was counted a few times. Its antigen remains undetermined. No base quality information exists; no much larger clone differs at one position. Sequenced: blood. This sequence originates from a man older than 75 in good health. Rearrangement joined TRBV5-1 to TRBJ2-7, and TRBD2 matches 10 of the central bases. In nucleotide form, the sequence is TGCGCCAGCAGCACGGGGCCGGCGAGGACTAGCGGTACCTCCTACGAGCAGTACTTC. Its protein is CASSTGPARTSGTSYEQYF.